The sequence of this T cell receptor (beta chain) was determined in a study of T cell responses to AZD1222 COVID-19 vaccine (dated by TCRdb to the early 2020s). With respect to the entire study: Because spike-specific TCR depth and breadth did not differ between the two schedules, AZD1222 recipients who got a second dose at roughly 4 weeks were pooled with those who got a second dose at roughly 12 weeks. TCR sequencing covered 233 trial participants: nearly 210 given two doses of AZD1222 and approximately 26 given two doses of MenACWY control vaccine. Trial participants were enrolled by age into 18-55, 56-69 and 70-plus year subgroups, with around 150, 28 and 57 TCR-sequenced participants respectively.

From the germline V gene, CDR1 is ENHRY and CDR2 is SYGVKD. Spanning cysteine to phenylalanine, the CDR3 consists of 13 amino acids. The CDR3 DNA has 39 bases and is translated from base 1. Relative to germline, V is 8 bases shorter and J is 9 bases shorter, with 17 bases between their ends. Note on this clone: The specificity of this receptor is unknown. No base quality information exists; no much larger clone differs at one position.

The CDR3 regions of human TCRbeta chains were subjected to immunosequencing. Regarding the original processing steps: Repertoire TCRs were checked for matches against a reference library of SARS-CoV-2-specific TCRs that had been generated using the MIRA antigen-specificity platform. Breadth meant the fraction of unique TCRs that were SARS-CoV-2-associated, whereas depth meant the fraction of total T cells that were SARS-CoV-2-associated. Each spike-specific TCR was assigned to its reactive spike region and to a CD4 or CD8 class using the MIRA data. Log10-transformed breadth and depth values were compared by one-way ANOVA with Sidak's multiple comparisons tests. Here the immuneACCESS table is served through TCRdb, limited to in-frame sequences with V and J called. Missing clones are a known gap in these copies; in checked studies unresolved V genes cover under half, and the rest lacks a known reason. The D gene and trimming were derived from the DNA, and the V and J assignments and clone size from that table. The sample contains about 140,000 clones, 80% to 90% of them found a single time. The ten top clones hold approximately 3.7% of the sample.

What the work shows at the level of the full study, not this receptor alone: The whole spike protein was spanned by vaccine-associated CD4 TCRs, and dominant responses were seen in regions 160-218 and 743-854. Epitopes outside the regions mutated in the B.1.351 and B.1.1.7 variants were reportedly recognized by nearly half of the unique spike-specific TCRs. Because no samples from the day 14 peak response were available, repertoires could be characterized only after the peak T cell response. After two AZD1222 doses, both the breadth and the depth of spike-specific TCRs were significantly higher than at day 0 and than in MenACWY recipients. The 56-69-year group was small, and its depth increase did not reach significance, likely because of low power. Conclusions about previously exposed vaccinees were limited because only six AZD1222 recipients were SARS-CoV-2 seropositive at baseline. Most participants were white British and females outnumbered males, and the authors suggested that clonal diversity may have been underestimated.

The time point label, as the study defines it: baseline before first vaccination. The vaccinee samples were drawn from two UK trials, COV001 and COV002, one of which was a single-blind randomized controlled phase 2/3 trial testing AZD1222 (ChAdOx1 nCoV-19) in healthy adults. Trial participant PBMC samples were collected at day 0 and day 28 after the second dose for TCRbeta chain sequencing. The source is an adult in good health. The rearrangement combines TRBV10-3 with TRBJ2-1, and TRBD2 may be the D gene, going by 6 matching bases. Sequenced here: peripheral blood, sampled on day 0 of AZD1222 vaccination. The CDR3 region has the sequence CAIGSGEWGEQFF. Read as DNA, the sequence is TGTGCCATCGGGTCGGGGGAGTGGGGTGAGCAGTTCTTC.